This TCR beta chain came from a study of T cell responses to AZD1222 COVID-19 vaccine. Study findings and constraints: Elevations in Spike-specific TCR breadth and depth followed administration of two AZD1222 doses. The donor group comprised mostly white British people and more females; the analysis possibly underestimated clonal diversity.

The CDR3 extends over 15 amino acids. The germline V gene has CDR1 SGHTA and CDR2 FQGNSA. The germline V and J ends were trimmed by 3 bases and 7 bases, with 18 bases remaining between them. Notes on this clone: No antigen is known for it.

The protocol was immunoSEQ multiplex PCR, while the TCRdb copy is restricted to in-frame clones and leaves out a portion. The sample lists some 110,000 clones; just over 85% were seen once. Here the sequenced sample was peripheral blood, taken 28 days after the second AZD1222 dose. The clonotype comes from an adult who received the AZD1222 COVID-19 vaccine. The chain has TRBV7-2 and TRBJ1-1; tentatively, D is TRBD1 (5 bases). The CDR3 reads CASSLDTRFTSEAFF. The DNA for the CDR3 is TGTGCCAGCAGCTTGGACACGAGGTTCACGAGTGAAGCTTTCTTT.